This paragraph reports one TCR beta chain. This sample was taken from a study of T cell changes during pregnancy in multiple sclerosis. This CDR3 has 9 amino acids. V dropped 3 bases and J dropped 10 bases, with 6 bases sitting between them. Germline values: CDR1 DFQATT, CDR2 SNEGSKA (reference sequence). The assay was immunoSEQ multiplex PCR, and TCRdb's table has in-frame clones only and misses some. The sample shows about 34,000 clones, approximately 90% of them seen only once. This chain links TRBV20-1 with TRBJ1-1; D unresolved. The TCR originated in a female donor with multiple sclerosis, enrolled in a pregnancy study. Sample: CD8+ T cells from peripheral blood mononuclear cells, taken in the third trimester of pregnancy. CDR3 loop: CSASGPAFF. CDR3 bases: TGCAGTGCTAGTGGGCCAGCTTTCTTT.